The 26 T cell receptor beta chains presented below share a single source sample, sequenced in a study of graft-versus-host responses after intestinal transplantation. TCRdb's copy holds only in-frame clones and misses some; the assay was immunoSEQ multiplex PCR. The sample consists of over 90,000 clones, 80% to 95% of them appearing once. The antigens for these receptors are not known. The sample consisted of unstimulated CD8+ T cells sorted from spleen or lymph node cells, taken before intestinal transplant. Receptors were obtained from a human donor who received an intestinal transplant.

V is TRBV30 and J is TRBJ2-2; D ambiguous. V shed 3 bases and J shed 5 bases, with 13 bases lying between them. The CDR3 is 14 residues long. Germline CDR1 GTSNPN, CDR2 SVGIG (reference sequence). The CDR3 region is CAWRRVDGTGELFF. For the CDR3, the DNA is TGTGCCTGGAGACGGGTTGACGGAACCGGGGAGCTGTTTTTT.

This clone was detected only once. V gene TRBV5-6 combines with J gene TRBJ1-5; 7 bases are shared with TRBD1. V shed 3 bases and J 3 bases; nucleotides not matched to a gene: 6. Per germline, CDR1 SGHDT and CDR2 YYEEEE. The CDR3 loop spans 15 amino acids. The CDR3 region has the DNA TGTGCCAGCAGCTCTGGGACAGCTCACAATCAGCCCCAGCATTTT. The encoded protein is CASSSGTAHNQPQHF.

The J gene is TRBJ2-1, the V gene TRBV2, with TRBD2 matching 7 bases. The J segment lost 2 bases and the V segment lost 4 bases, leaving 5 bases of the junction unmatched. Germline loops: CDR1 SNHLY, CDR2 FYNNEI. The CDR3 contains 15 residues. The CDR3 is CASSARLAPYNEQFF. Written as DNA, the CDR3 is TGTGCCAGCAGTGCTAGACTAGCCCCCTACAATGAGCAGTTCTTC.

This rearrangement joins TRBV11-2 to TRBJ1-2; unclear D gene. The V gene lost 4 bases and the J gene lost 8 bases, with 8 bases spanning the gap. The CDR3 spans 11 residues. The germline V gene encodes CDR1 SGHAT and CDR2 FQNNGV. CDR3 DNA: TGTGCCAGCAGCTCAAGTGGGGGCTACACCTTC. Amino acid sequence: CASSSSGGYTF. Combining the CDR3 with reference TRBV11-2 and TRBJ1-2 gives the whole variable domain EAGVAQSPRYKIIEKRQSVAFWCNPISGHATLYWYQQILGQGPKLLIQFQNNGVVDDSQLPKDRFSAERLKGVDSTLKIQPAKLEDSAVYLCASSSSGGYTFGSGTRLTVV.

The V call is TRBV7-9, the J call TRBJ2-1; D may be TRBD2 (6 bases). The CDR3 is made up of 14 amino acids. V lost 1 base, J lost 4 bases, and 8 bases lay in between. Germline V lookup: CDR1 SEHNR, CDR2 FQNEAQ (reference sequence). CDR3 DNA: TGTGCCAGCAGCTTAGTGGGAGGATACAATGAGCAGTTCTTC. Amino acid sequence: CASSLVGGYNEQFF.

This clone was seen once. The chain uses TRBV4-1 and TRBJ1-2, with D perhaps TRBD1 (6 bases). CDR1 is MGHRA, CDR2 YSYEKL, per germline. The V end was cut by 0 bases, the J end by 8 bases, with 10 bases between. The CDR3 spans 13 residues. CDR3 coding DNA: TGCGCCAGCAGCCAAGAATCAGGGGCGGGCTACACCTTC. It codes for CASSQESGAGYTF.

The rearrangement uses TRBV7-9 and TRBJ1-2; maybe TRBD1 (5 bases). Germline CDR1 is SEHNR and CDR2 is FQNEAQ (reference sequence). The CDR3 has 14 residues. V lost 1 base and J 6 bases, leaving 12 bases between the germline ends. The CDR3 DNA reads TGTGCCAGCAGCTTAGGACTCAGGGAAGATGGCTACACCTTC. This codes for CASSLGLREDGYTF.

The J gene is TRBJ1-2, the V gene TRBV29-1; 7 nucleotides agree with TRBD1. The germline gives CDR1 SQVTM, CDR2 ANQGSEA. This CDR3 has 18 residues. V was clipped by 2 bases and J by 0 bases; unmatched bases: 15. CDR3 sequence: CSVEWPPGTGEANYGYTF. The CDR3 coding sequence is TGCAGCGTTGAATGGCCCCCGGGAACAGGGGAAGCTAACTATGGCTACACCTTC.

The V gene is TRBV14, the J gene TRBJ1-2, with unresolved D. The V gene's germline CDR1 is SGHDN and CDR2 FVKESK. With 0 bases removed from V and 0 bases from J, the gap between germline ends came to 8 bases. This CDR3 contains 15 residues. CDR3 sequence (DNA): TGTGCCAGCAGCCAAGAATACGCCACTAACTATGGCTACACCTTC. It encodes CASSQEYATNYGYTF.

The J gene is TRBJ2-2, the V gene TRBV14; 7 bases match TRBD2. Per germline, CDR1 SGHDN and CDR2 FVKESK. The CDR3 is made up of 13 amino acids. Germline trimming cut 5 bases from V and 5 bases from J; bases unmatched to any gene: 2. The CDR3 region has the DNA TGTGCCAGCAGCTGGCGGGGGACCGGGGAGCTGTTTTTT. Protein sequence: CASSWRGTGELFF. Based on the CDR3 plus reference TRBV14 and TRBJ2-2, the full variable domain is EAGVTQFPSHSVIEKGQTVTLRCDPISGHDNLYWYRRVMGKEIKFLLHFVKESKQDESGMPNNRFLAERTGGTYSTLKVQPAELEDSGVYFCASSWRGTGELFFGEGSRLTVL.

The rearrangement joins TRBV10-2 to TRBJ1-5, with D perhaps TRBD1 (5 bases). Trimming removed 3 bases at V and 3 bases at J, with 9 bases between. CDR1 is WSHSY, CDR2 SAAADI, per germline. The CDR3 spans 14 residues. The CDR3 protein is CASSEGGVNQPQHF. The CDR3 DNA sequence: TGCGCCAGCAGTGAAGGAGGGGTCAATCAGCCCCAGCATTTT.

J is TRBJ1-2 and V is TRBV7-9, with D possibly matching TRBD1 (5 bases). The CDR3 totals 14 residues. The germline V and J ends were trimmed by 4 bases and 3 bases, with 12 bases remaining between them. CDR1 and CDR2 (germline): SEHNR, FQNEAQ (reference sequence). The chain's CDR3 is CASSSPQGDYGYTF. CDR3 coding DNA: TGTGCCAGCAGCTCCCCCCAGGGAGACTATGGCTACACCTTC.

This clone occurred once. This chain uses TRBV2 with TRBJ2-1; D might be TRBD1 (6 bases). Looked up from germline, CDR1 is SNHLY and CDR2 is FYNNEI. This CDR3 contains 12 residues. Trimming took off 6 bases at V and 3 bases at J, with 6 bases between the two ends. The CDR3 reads CASRTGYNEQFF. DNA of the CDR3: TGTGCCAGCAGGACAGGCTACAATGAGCAGTTCTTC. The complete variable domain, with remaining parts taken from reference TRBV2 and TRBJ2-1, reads EPEVTQTPSHQVTQMGQEVILRCVPISNHLYFYWYRQILGQKVEFLVSFYNNEISEKSEIFDDQFSVERPDGSNFTLKIRSTKLEDSAMYFCASRTGYNEQFFGPGTRLTVL.

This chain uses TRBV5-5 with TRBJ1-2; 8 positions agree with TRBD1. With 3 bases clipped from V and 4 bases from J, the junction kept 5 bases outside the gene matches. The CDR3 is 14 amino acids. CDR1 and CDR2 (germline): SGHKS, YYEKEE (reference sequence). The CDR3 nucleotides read TGTGCCAGCAGCTGGACAGGGCCCTCCTATGGCTACACCTTC. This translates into CASSWTGPSYGYTF.

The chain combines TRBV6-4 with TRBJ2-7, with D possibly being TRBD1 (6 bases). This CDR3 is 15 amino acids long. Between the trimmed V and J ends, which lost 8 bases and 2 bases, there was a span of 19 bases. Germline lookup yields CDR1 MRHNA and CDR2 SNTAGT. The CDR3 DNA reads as TGTGCCAGCCCTGAAGCCCGGGACAAACCCTACGAGCAGTACTTC. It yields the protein CASPEARDKPYEQYF.

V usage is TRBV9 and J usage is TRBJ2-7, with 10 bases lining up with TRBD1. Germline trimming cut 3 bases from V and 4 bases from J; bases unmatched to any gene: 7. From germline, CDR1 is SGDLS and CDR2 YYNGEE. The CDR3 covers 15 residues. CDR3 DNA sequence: TGTGCCAGCAGCGCGAGTCCGGGACAGGGGTACGAGCAGTACTTC. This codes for CASSASPGQGYEQYF.

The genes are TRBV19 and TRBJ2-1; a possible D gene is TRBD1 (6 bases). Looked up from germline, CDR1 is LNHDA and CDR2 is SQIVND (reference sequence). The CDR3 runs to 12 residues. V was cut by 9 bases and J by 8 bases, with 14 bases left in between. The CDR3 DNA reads TGTGCCAGCACAGGGTCCCTCGATGAGCAGTTCTTC. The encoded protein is CASTGSLDEQFF.

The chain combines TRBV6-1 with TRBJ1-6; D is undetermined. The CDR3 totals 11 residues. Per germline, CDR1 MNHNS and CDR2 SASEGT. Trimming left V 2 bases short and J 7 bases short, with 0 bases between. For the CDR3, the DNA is TGTGCCAGCAGTGAAAATTCACCCCTCCACTTT. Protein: CASSENSPLHF.

CDR3 amino acids: CSVEGQGAYEQYF. In DNA, the CDR3 is TGCAGCGTTGAGGGACAGGGAGCCTACGAGCAGTACTTC. The V and J genes are TRBV29-1 and TRBJ2-7; TRBD1 agrees at 9 bases. CDR3 length equals 13 residues. Germline loops: CDR1 SQVTM, CDR2 ANQGSEA. The J segment lost 2 bases and the V segment lost 3 bases, leaving 2 bases of the junction unmatched.

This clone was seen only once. The CDR3 region has the DNA TGTGCCTGGAGTCAGGGTATGGGGGTCGACGAGCAGTACTTC. This translates into CAWSQGMGVDEQYF. This chain joins TRBV30 and TRBJ2-7; D may correspond to TRBD1 or TRBD2 (5 bases each). The CDR3 runs 14 residues. The V end was cut by 2 bases, the J end by 5 bases, with 16 bases between. The V gene's germline CDR1 is GTSNPN and CDR2 SVGIG (reference sequence).

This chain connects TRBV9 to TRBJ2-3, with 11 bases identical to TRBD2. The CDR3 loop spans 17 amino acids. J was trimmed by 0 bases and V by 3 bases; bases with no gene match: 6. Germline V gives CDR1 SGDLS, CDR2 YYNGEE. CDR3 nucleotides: TGTGCCAGCAGCGCGGCTAGCGGGGGGCGGAGCACAGATACGCAGTATTTT. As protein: CASSAASGGRSTDTQYF.

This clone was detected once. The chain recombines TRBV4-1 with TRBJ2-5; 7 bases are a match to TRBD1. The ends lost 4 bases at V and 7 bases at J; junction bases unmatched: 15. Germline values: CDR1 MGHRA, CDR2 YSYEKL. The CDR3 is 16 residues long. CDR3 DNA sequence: TGCGCCAGCAGCCCGCATACAGGGGTTCCCCGGGGGACCCAGTACTTC. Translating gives CASSPHTGVPRGTQYF.

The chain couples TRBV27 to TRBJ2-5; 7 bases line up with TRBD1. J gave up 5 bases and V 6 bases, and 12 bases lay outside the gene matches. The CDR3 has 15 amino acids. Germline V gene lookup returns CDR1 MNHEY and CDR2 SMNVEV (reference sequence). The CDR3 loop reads CASSPTGLSWETQYF. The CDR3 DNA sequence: TGTGCCAGCAGCCCGACAGGGTTAAGCTGGGAGACCCAGTACTTC.

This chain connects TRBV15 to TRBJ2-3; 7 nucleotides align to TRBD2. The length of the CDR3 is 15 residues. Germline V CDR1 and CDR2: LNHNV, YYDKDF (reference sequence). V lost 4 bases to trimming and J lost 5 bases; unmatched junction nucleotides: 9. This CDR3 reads CATSTLAGRGDTQYF. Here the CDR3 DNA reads TGTGCCACCAGCACCCTAGCTGGGAGGGGAGATACGCAGTATTTT.

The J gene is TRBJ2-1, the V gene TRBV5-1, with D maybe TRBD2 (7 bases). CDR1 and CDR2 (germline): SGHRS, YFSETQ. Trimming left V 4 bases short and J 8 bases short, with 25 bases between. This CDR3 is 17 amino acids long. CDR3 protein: CASSRGRRGPSWDEQFF. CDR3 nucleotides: TGCGCCAGCAGCCGTGGGCGGCGGGGGCCCTCCTGGGATGAGCAGTTCTTC.

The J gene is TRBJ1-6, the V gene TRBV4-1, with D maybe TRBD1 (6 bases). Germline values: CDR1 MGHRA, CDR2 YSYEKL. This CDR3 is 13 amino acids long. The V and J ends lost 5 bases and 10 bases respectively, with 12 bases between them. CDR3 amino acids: CASSEGQKSPLHF. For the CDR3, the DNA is TGCGCCAGCAGCGAAGGACAGAAATCACCCCTCCACTTT.